Included here is one T cell receptor beta chain sequence, with context. Its specificity is unknown. The record originates from a study of cytotoxic CD8 clonotypes in ibrutinib-treated CLL. Overall study findings and caveats: Shared public clonotypes were rare, and on treatment they either got smaller or stayed the same. Baseline-level clonality went beyond age-matched healthy donors and moved in step with circulating CD8+ T-cell counts. Clonality increased with ibrutinib response but returned toward baseline at progression.

This CDR3 has 10 amino acids. The ends were cut back, 3 bases at V and 5 bases at J, with 4 bases in the middle. Germline V gene lookup returns CDR1 DFQATT and CDR2 SNEGSKA (reference sequence). TCRdb keeps only in-frame clones here, not all; method: immunoSEQ multiplex PCR. The sample consists of over 15,000 clones, 81% of them appearing once. Source: PBMCs, taken before ibrutinib treatment. This receptor was obtained from a human donor with chronic lymphocytic leukemia. This chain uses TRBV20-1 with TRBJ2-5, with D uncertain. CDR3 in amino acids: CSASYETQYF. The CDR3, as DNA: TGCAGTGCTAGCTATGAGACCCAGTACTTC.